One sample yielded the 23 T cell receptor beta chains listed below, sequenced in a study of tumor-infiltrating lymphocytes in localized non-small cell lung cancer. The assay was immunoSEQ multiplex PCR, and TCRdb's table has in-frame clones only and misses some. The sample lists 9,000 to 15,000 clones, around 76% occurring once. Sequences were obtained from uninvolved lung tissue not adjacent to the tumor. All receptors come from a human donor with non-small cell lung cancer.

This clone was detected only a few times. The CDR3 region is CASSLLSMYLPNEKLFF. The CDR3 DNA sequence: TGCGCCAGCAGCTTGCTTTCAATGTACCTACCTAATGAAAAACTGTTTTTT. The chain employs TRBV4-1 and TRBJ1-4; D ambiguous. The CDR3 has 17 residues. The germline V gene has CDR1 MGHRA and CDR2 YSYEKL. V lost 5 bases, J lost 3 bases, and 19 bases lay in between.

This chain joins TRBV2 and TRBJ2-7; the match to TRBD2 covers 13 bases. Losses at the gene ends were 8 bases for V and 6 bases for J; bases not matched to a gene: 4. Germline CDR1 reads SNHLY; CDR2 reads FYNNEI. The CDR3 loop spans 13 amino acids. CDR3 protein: CASQLAGGLEQYF. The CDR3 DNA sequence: TGTGCCAGCCAACTAGCGGGAGGGCTCGAGCAGTACTTC.

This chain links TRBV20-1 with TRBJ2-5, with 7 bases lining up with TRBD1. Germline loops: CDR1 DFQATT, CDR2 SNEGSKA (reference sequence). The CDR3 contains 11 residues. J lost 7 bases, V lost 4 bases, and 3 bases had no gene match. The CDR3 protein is CSAKTGTTQYF. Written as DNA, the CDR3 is TGCAGTGCTAAGACAGGGACGACCCAGTACTTC.

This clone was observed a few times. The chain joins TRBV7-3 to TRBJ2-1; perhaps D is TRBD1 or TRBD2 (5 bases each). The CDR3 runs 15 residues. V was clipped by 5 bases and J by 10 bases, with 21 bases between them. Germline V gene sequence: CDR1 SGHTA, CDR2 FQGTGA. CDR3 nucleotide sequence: TGTGCCAGCAGCCTCCTCCGGGACGCTTCGGGAGAGCAGTTCTTC. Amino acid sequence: CASSLLRDASGEQFF.

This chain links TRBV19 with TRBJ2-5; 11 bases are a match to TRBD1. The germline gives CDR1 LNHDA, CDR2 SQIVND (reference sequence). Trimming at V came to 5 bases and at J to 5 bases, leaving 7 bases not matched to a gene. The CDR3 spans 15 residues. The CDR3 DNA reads TGTGCCAGTAGTTCCGGACAGGGGGCAGGGGAGACCCAGTACTTC. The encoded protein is CASSSGQGAGETQYF. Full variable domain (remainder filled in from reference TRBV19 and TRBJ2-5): DGGITQSPKYLFRKEGQNVTLSCEQNLNHDAMYWYRQDPGQGLRLIYYSQIVNDFQKGDIAEGYSVSREKKESFPLTVTSAQKNPTAFYLCASSSGQGAGETQYFGPGTRLLVL.

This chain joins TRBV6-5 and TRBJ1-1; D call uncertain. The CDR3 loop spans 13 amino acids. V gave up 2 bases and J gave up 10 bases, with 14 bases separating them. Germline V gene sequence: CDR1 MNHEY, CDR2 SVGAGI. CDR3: CASSYNGPLGAFF. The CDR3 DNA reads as TGTGCCAGCAGTTACAATGGTCCTCTGGGAGCTTTCTTT.

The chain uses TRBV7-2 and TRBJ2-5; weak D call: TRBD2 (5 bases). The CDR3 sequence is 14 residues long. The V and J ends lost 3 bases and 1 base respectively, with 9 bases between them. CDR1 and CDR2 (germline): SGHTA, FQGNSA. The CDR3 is CASSFRAVQETQYF. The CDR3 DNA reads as TGTGCCAGCAGCTTCCGAGCGGTCCAAGAGACCCAGTACTTC. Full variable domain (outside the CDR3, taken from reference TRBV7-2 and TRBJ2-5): GAGVSQSPSNKVTEKGKDVELRCDPISGHTALYWYRQSLGQGLEFLIYFQGNSAPDKSGLPSDRFSAERTGGSVSTLTIQRTQQEDSAVYLCASSFRAVQETQYFGPGTRLLVL.

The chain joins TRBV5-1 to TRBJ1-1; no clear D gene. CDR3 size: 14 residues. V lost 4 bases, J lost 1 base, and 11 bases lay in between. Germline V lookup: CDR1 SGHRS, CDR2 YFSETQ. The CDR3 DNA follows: TGCGCCAGCAGCGCTCTACAGAGGAACACTGAAGCTTTCTTT. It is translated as CASSALQRNTEAFF.

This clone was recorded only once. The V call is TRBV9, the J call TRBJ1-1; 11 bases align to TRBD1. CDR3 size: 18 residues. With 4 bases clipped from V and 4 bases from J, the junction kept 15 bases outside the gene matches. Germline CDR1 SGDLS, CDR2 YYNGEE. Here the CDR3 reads CASSSRDRGTAGATEAFF. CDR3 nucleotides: TGTGCCAGCAGCTCTAGGGACAGGGGGACGGCGGGCGCCACTGAAGCTTTCTTT. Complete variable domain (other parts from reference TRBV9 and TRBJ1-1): DSGVTQTPKHLITATGQRVTLRCSPRSGDLSVYWYQQSLDQGLQFLIQYYNGEERAKGNILERFSAQQFPDLHSELNLSSLELGDSALYFCASSSRDRGTAGATEAFFGQGTRLTVV.

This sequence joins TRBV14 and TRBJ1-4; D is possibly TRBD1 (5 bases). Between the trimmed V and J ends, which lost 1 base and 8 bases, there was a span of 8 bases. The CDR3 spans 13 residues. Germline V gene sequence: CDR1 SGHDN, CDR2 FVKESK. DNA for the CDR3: TGTGCCAGCAGCCAAGCAGGGCAAGAAAAACTGTTTTTT. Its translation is CASSQAGQEKLFF.

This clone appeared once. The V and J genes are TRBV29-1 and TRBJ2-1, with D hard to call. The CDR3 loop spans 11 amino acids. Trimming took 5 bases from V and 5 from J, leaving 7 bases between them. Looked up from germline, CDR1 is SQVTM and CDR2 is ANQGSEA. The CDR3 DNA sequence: TGCAGCGTTCGCGTGAACAATGAGCAGTTCTTC. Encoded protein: CSVRVNNEQFF.

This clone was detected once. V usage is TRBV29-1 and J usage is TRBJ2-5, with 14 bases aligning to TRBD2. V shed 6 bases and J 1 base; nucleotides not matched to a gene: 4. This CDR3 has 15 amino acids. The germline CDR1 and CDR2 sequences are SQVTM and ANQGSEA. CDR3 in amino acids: CSVVGTSGGQETQYF. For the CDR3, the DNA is TGCAGCGTCGTCGGGACTAGCGGGGGCCAAGAGACCCAGTACTTC.

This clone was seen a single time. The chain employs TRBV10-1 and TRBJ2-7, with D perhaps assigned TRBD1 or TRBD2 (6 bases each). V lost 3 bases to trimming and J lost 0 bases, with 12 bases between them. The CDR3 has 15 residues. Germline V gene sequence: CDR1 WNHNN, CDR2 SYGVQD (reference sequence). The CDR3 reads CASSEEGGSSYEQYF. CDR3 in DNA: TGCGCCAGCAGTGAAGAGGGGGGAAGCTCCTACGAGCAGTACTTC.

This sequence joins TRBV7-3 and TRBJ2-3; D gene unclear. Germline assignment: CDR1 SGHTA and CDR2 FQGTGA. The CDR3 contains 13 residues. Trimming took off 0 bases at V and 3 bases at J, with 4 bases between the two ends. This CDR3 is CASSLTYTDTQYF. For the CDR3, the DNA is TGTGCCAGCAGCTTAACGTATACAGATACGCAGTATTTT.

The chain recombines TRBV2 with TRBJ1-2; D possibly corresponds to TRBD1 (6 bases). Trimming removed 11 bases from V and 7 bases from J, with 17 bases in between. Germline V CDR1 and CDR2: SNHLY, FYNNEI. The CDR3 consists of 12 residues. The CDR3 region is CADNSGGAGYTF. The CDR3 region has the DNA TGTGCCGATAACTCGGGGGGCGCTGGCTACACCTTC.

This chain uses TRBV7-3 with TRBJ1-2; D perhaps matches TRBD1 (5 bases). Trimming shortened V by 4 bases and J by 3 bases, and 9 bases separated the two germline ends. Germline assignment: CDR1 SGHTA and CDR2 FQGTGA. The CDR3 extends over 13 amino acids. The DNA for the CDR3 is TGTGCCAGCAGCTCGGGGCAGGACTATGGCTACACCTTC. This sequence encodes CASSSGQDYGYTF.

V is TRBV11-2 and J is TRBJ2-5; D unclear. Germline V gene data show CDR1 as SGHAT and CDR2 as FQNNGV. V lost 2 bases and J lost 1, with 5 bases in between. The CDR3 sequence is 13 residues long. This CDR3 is CASSLNSQETQYF. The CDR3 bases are TGTGCCAGCAGCTTAAACAGCCAAGAGACCCAGTACTTC.

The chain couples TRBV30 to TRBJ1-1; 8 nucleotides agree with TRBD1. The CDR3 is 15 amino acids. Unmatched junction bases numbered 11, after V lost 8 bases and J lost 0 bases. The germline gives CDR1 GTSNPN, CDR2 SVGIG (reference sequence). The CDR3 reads CAGERDRPMNTEAFF. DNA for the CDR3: TGTGCCGGAGAACGGGACAGGCCAATGAACACTGAAGCTTTCTTT.

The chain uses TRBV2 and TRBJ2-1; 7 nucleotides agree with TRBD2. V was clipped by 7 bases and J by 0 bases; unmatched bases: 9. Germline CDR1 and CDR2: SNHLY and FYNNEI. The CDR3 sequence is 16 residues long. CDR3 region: CASIAPAGPSYNEQFF. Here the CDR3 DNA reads TGTGCCAGCATCGCTCCAGCGGGGCCCTCCTACAATGAGCAGTTCTTC.

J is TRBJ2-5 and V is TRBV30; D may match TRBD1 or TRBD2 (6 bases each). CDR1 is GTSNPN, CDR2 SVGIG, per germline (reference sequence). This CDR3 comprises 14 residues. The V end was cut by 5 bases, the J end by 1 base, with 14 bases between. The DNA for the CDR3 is TGTGCCTGGGGGGGGCAGGGGAGCCAAGAGACCCAGTACTTC. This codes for CAWGGQGSQETQYF.

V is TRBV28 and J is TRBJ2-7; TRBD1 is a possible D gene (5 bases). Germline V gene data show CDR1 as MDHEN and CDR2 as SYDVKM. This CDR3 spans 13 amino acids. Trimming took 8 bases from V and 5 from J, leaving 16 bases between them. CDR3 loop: CASPDSRTNEQYF. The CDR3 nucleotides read TGTGCCAGCCCAGACAGTCGGACCAACGAGCAGTACTTC.

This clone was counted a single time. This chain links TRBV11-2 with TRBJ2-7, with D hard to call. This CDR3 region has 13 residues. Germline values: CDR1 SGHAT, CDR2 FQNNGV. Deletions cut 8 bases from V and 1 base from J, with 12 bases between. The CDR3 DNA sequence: TGTGCCAGCTCTGCGACGGGTTCCTACGAGCAGTACTTC. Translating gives CASSATGSYEQYF.

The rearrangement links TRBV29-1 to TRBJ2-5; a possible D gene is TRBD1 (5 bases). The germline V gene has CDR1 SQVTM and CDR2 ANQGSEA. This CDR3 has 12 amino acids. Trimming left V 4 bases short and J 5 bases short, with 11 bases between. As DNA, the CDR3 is TGCAGCGTTGGTTCCAGGGTGGAGACCCAGTACTTC. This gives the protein CSVGSRVETQYF.